Many counts were recorded for the clone carrying this T cell receptor beta chain. Its target is not known. The data are from a study of T cells in Graves' hyperthyroidism and ophthalmopathy. Hyperthyroidism patients were newly diagnosed, had disease duration under 2 months, and were aged 18 to 65 years. Researchers barred patients who had uncontrolled infection, other autoimmune disease, pregnancy or lactation. This sample holds PBMCs from 8 to 10 ml fresh peripheral blood. The CDR3 sequence is 14 residues long. Germline V lookup: CDR1 SGHVS, CDR2 FQNEAQ. V was shortened by 7 bases and J by 1 base, with 11 bases between the two germline ends. Amplified regions were TCR beta CDR3 sequences from RNA transcripts. First-round RT-PCR targeting the TCR CDR3 was performed with the HTBI primer set. In TCRdb, the multiplex PCR reads were re-called with MiXCR into one record per CDR3 protein. The sample carries approximately 700,000 distinct CDR3 sequences, around 15% recorded once.

Overall study findings and caveats: The model made its ophthalmopathy prediction, and onset followed a median around 6.9 months later.

Sequencing input: blood. This receptor was taken from a man aged 18 to 35 with Graves' hyperthyroidism. This chain uses TRBV7-8 with TRBJ2-1; the D gene is possibly TRBD1 (5 bases). The chain's CDR3 is CASTPDKSYNEQFF. CDR3 nucleotides: TGTGCCAGCACCCCGGACAAGTCCTACAATGAGCAGTTCTTC.